This T cell receptor (beta chain) was sequenced for a study of T cell responses to AZD1222 COVID-19 vaccine. Study conclusions and caveats: Spike-specific TCR breadth and depth both grew after two AZD1222 doses.

Concerning this clone itself: Antigen unknown.

From germline, CDR1 is MGHRA and CDR2 YSYEKL. This CDR3 has 14 residues. V trimming: 1 base; J trimming: 4 bases; junction bases outside the gene matches: 0. Assay: immunoSEQ multiplex PCR; the TCRdb copy retains only in-frame clones and omits some. The repertoire holds tens of thousands of clones, around 90% seen once, with 4.9% in the top ten. The gene calls are TRBV4-1 and TRBJ1-2; 10 positions match TRBD1. This TCR came from an adult in good health. This sample comprised peripheral blood, obtained on day 0 of AZD1222 vaccination. CDR3 nucleotides: TGCGCCAGCAGCCAAGGGACAGGGGGCTATGGCTACACCTTC. Its protein product is CASSQGTGGYGYTF.